The sequence of this T cell receptor beta chain was determined in a study of CXCR3-negative and CXCR3-positive naive CD8 T cells. Notes on the study in general: Against CXCR3-negative naive cells, CXCR3-positive naive cells showed more hydrophobic TRB CDR3s. From TRB CDR3 properties, TCR strength was inferred; surface CD5 did not differ between naive subsets.

The TRB cDNA libraries were prepared by 5' RACE with UMI labels. Using the 5' RACE reads, TCRdb records one entry per CDR3 protein without DNA. The sample data list more than 100,000 distinct CDR3 sequences. Remarks on this clonotype: Its antigen is unknown.

Germline CDR1 and CDR2: MDHEN and SYDVKM. The CDR3 is made up of 14 amino acids. The genes are TRBV28 and TRBJ2-7; TCRdb outputs TRBD2, but without DNA this stays unchecked. The sequenced material came from naive CXCR3+ CD8+ T cells from blood. The subset denotes: CD45RO-CCR7+CD27+CD95- naive CD8+ T cells expressing CXCR3 (TNR3+). This clonotype was sampled from a human donor in good health. Some clones in this sample may be carry-over from other donors' samples. Here the CDR3 reads CASSLTSIAYEQYF.